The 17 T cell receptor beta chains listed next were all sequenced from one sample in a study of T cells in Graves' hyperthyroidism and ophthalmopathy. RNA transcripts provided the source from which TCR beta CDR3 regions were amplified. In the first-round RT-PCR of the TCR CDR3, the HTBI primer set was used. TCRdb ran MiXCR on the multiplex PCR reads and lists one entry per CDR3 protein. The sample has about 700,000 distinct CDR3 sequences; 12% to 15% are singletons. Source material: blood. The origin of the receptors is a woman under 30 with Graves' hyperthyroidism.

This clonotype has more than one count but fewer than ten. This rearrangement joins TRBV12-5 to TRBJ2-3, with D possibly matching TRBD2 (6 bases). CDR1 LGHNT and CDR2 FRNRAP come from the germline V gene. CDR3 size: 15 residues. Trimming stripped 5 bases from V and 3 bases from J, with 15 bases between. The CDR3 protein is CASGPPGAGTDTQYF. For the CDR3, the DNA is TGTGCTAGTGGTCCCCCCGGGGCGGGAACAGATACGCAGTATTTT.

CDR3: CASSVEKAYGGRGNTGELFF. Here the CDR3 DNA reads TGTGCCAGCAGCGTAGAGAAGGCCTACGGGGGAAGGGGGAACACCGGGGAGCTGTTTTTT. The chain is built from TRBV9 and TRBJ2-2; possibly TRBD2 for D (6 bases). The CDR3 covers 20 residues. Trimming cost V 0 bases and J 1 base, with 22 bases left between them. Germline V gives CDR1 SGDLS, CDR2 YYNGEE.

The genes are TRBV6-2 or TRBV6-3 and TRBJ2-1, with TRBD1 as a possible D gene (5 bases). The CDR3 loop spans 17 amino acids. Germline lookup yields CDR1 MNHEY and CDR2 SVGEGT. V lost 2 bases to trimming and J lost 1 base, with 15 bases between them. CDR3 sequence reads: CASSYGLYRRSYNEQFF. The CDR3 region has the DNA TGTGCCAGCAGTTACGGGCTTTACAGGCGATCCTACAATGAGCAGTTCTTC.

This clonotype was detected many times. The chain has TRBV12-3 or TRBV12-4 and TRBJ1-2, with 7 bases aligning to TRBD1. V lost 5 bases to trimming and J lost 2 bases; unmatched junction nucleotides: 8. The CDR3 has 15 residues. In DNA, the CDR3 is TGTGCCAGCAGTCATAAAGGGGGCGGGAACTATGGCTACACCTTC. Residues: CASSHKGGGNYGYTF.

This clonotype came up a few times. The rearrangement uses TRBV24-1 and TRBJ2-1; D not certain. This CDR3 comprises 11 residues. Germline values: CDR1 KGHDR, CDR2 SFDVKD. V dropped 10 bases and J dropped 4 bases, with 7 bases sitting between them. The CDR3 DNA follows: TGTGCCACTAAGCGTTACAATGAGCAGTTCTTC. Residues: CATKRYNEQFF.

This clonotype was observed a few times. The CDR3 DNA reads TGTGCCATCAGTGACGGACTAGCGGGAGCGCTCGGGGAGCTGTTTTTT. Residues: CAISDGLAGALGELFF. The chain uses TRBV10-3 and TRBJ2-2; 13 nucleotides match TRBD2. CDR1 and CDR2 from the germline V gene are ENHRY and SYGVKD. Trimming at V came to 3 bases and at J to 7 bases, leaving 5 bases not matched to a gene. The CDR3 contains 16 residues.

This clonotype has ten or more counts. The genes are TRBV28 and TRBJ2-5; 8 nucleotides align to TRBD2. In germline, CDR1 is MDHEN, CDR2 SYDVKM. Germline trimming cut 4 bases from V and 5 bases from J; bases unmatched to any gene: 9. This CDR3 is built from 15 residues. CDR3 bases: TGTGCCAGCAGTTGGGGGACTAGTGGGTCGGAGACCCAGTACTTC. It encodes CASSWGTSGSETQYF.

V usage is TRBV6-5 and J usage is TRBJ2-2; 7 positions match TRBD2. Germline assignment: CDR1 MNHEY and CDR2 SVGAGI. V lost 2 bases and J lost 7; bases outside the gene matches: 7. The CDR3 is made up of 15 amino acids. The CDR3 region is CASSYRGPGGGELFF. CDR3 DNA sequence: TGTGCCAGCAGTTACAGAGGGCCGGGAGGCGGGGAGCTGTTTTTT.

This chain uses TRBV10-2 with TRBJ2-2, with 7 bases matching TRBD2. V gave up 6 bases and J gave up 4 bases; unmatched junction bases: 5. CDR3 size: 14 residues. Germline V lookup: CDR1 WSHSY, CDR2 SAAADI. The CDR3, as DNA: TGCGCCAGCAGGCGGGAGACCGGCACCGGGGAGCTGTTTTTT. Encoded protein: CASRRETGTGELFF.

The CDR3 DNA is TGCAGTGCACTTCCTTTCGGGGGCCTCACCATATATTTT. It codes for CSALPFGGLTIYF. The chain combines TRBV20-1 with TRBJ1-3; D might be TRBD1 (6 bases). Germline values: CDR1 DFQATT, CDR2 SNEGSKA (reference sequence). This CDR3 is 13 amino acids long. Trimming removed 6 bases from V and 9 bases from J, with 18 bases in between.

DNA of the CDR3: TGTGCCAGCAGCGATTGGATCAACAATGAGCAGTTCTTC. Translation gives CASSDWINNEQFF. This chain links TRBV9 with TRBJ2-1; unclear D gene. Germline CDR1 SGDLS, CDR2 YYNGEE. The germline V and J ends were trimmed by 3 bases and 5 bases, with 9 bases remaining between them. The CDR3 is made up of 13 amino acids.

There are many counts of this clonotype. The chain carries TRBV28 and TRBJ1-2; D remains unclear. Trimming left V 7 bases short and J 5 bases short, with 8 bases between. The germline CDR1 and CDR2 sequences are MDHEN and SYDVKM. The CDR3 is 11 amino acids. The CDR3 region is CASTSSYGYTF. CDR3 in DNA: TGTGCCAGCACCTCCTCTTATGGCTACACCTTC.

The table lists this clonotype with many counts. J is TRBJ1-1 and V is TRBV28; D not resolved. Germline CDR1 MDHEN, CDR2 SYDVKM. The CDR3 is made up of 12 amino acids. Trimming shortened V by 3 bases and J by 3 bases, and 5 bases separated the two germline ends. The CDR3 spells CASSLDYTEAFF. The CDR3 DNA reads TGTGCCAGCAGTTTGGACTACACTGAAGCTTTCTTT.

The CDR3 DNA follows: TGTGCCAGCAGTTTAATCTGGGACAGTACATCTTCACCCCTCCACTTT. Its translation is CASSLIWDSTSSPLHF. The J gene is TRBJ1-6, the V gene TRBV27; 7 bases align to TRBD1. Trimming cost V 2 bases and J 9 bases; bases outside gene matches: 10. Germline assignment: CDR1 MNHEY and CDR2 SMNVEV (reference sequence). The CDR3 has 16 residues.

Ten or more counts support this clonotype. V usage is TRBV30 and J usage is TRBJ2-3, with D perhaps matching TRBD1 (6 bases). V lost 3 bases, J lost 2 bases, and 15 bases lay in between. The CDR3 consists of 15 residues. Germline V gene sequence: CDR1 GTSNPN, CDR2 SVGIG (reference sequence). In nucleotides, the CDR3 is TGTGCCTGGAGGAAACAGGGCCTTCTCACAGATACGCAGTATTTT. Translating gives CAWRKQGLLTDTQYF.

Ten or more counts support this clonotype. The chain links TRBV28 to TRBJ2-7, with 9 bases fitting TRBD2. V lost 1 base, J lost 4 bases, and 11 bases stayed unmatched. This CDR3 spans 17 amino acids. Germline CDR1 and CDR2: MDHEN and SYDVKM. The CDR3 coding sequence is TGTGCCAGCAGTTTATCCATAGCGGGAGCGACGAAGTACGAGCAGTACTTC. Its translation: CASSLSIAGATKYEQYF.

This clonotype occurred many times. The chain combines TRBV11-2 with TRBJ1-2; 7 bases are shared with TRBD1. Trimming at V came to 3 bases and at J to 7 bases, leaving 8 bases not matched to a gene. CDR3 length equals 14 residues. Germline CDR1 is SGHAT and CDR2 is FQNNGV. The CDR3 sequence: CASSLTGSSSGYTF. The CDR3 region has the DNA TGTGCCAGCAGCTTGACAGGGAGTTCGTCTGGCTACACCTTC.